Detailed here is one T cell receptor beta chain. This sample was included in a study of blood T cell repertoires in COVID-19. Study-level background: PBMCs, B-cell-depleted T cells, or T cells provided the cDNA or gDNA that made up the material.

Clinical history as reported by participants underpinned cohort assignment. Two negative PCRs, clearance, or symptom resolution characterized the recovered Cohort 3 donors. In the original analysis: Amplified reference gene primers provided the basis for estimating nucleated cell counts. Some clones are missing from TCRdb's copy, which holds only in-frame ones; the method was immunoSEQ multiplex PCR. The V and J calls and clone size were taken over from that table, and D and trimming were inferred from the DNA. The data hold a few hundred thousand clones, with approximately 92% observed a single time. Germline assignment: CDR1 KGHSH and CDR2 LQKENI. The CDR3 runs to 14 residues. The V end was cut by 2 bases, the J end by 3 bases, with 11 bases between.

The sample comprised PBMCs or T cells enriched from blood (not recorded which). The V call is TRBV18, the J call TRBJ2-7; D might be TRBD2 (6 bases). This receptor was obtained from a woman under 40 who had recovered from COVID-19. For the CDR3, the DNA is TGTGCCAGCTCACCAGGGCTAGCGAACTACGAGCAGTACTTC. It yields the protein CASSPGLANYEQYF.